The clone carrying this T cell receptor (beta chain) occurred many times. The antigen is not known. Germline-derived CDR1 and CDR2 are GTSNPN and SVGIG (reference sequence). The CDR3 totals 15 residues. Trimming removed 5 bases at V and 0 bases at J, with 13 bases between. Amplification of TCR beta CDR3 regions was performed using RNA transcripts as template. The HTBI primer set served for first-round RT-PCR of the TCR CDR3. Each CDR3 protein is one row after TCRdb ran MiXCR on the multiplex PCR reads. The sample lists hundreds of thousands of distinct CDR3 sequences; approximately 14% were seen once. The data stem from a study of T cells in Graves' hyperthyroidism and ophthalmopathy. General study findings and limits: A model of 13 V-J features distinguished ophthalmopathy from stable hyperthyroidism. Most thyroid clonotypes expanded above 0.001 were also detected in blood.

Graves' hyperthyroidism without ophthalmopathy progression within 18 months was termed stable. The diagnoses drew upon clinical symptoms, serum thyroxine and TRAb, thyroid ultrasound and orbital computed tomography. This sequence originates from a woman in her late teens or twenties with Graves' hyperthyroidism. The material sequenced was blood. This chain connects TRBV30 to TRBJ1-4; no reliable D call. CDR3 residues: CAWSVGIATNEKLFF. The CDR3, as DNA: TGTGCCTGGTCGGTAGGGATTGCAACTAATGAAAAACTGTTTTTT.